This TCR beta chain was identified during a study of T cell responses to AZD1222 COVID-19 vaccine. The CDR3 is 14 amino acids. With 4 bases removed from V and 3 bases from J, the gap between germline ends came to 12 bases. CDR1 and CDR2 from the germline V gene are LGHDT and YNNKEL (reference sequence). In its sample, this clone is medium-sized. Method: immunoSEQ multiplex PCR; TCRdb's copy keeps in-frame clones and lacks some. The sample includes about 92,000 clones, 80% to 90% of them seen just once. The V and J genes are TRBV3-1 (or the pseudogene TRBV3-2) and TRBJ1-2, with a possible D match to TRBD1 (6 bases). The TCR originated in an adult in good health. The source was peripheral blood, collected on day 0 of AZD1222 vaccination. CDR3 sequence (DNA): TGTGCCAGCAGCCGCACCAGGGGCCACTATGGCTACACCTTC. Encoded protein: CASSRTRGHYGYTF.